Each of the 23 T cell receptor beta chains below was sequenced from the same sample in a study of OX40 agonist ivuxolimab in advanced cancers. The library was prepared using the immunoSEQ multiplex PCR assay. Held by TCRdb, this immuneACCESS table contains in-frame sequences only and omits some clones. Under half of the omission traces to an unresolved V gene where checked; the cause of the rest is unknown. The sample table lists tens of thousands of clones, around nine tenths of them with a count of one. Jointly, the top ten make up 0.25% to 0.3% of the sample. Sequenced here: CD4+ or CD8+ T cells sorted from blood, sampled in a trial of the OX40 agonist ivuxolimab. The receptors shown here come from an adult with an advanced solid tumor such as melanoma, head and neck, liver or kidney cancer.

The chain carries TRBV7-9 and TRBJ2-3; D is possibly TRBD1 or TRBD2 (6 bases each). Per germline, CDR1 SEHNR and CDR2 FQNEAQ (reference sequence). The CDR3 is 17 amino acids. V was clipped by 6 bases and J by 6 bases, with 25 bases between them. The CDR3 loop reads CASRVPRGAARDDTQYF. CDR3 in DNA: TGTGCCAGCAGGGTGCCTAGGGGGGCGGCCAGAGACGATACGCAGTATTTT.

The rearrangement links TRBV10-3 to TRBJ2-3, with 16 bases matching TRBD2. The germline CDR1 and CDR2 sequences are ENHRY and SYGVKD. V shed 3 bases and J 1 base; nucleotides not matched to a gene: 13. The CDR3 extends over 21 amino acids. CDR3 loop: CAISDPPGGLAGGRRTDTQYF. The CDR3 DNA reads TGTGCCATCAGTGACCCTCCAGGGGGACTAGCGGGGGGGCGACGCACAGATACGCAGTATTTT.

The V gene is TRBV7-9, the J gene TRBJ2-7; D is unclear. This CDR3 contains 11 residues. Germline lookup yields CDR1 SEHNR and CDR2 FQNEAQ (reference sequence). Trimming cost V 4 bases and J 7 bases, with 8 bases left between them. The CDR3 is CASSYLGEQYF. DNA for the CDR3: TGTGCCAGCAGCTATTTAGGAGAGCAGTACTTC.

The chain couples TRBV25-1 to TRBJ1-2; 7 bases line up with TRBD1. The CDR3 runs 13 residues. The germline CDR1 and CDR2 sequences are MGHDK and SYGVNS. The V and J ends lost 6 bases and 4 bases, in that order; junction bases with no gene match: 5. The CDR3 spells CASSRRDSYGYTF. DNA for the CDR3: TGTGCCAGCAGCCGCCGGGACAGCTATGGCTACACCTTC.

The CDR3 spells CASSEANLAGGRSNQPQHF. CDR3 nucleotides: TGTGCCAGCAGTGAAGCAAACCTCGCAGGGGGCAGAAGCAATCAGCCCCAGCATTTT. This rearrangement joins TRBV2 to TRBJ1-5; 8 bases fit TRBD1. V was clipped by 0 bases and J by 1 base; unmatched bases: 11. The CDR3 consists of 19 residues. Germline values: CDR1 SNHLY, CDR2 FYNNEI.

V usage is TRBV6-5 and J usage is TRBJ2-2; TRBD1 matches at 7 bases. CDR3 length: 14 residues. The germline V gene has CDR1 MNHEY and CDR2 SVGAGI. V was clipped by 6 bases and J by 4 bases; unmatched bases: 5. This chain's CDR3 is CASSRDRITGELFF. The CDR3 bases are TGTGCCAGCAGCCGGGACAGAATCACCGGGGAGCTGTTTTTT.

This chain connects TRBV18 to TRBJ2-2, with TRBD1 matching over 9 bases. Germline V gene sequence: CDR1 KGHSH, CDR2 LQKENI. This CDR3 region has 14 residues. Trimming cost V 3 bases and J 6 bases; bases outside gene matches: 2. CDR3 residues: CASSPRQGAGELFF. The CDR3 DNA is TGTGCCAGCTCACCGAGACAGGGGGCCGGGGAGCTGTTTTTT.

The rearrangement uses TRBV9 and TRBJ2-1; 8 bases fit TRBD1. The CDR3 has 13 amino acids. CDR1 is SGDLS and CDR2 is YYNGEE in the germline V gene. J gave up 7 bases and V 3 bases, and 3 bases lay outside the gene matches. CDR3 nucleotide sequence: TGTGCCAGCAGCGGGACAGGGATAAATGAGCAGTTCTTC. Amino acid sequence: CASSGTGINEQFF.

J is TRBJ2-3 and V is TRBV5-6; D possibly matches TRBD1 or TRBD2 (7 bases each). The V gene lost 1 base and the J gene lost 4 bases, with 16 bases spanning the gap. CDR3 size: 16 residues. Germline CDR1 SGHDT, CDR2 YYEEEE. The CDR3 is CASSLLQGGYPDTQYF. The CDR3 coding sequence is TGTGCCAGCAGCTTGTTGCAGGGGGGGTATCCAGATACGCAGTATTTT.

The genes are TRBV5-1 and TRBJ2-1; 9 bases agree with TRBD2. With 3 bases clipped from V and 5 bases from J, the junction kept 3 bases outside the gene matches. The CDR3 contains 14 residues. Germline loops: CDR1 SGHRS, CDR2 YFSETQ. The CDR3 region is CASSSGLAHNEQFF. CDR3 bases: TGCGCCAGCAGCTCGGGACTAGCCCACAATGAGCAGTTCTTC.

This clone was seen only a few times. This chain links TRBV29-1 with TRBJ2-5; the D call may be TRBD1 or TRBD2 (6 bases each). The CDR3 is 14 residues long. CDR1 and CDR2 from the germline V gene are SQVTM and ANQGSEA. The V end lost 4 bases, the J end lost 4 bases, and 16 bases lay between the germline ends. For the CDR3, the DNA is TGCAGCGTTGGTCTTTCGGGGGCCTCAGAGACCCAGTACTTC. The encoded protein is CSVGLSGASETQYF.

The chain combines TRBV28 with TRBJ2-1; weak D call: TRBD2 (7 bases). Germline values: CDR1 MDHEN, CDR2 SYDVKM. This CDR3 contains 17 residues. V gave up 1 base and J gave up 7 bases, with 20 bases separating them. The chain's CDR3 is CASSLLVSGGGGNEQFF. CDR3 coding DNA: TGTGCCAGCAGTTTATTAGTTTCCGGGGGCGGGGGTAATGAGCAGTTCTTC.

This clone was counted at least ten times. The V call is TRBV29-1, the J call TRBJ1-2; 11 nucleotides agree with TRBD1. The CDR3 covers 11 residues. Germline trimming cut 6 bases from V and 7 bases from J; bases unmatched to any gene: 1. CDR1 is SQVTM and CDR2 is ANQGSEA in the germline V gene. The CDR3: CSVDRGLGYTF. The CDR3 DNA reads TGCAGCGTGGACAGGGGGCTTGGCTACACCTTC.

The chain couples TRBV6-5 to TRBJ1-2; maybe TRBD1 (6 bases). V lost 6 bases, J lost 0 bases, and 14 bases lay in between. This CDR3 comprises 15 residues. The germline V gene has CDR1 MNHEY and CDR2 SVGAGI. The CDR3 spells CASRIGTPPNYGYTF. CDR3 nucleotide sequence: TGTGCCAGCAGAATCGGGACACCCCCTAACTATGGCTACACCTTC.

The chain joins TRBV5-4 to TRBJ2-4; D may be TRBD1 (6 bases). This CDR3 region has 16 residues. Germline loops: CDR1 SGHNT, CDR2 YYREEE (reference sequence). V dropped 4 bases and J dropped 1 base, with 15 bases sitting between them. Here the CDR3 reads CASSGETGWAKNIQYF. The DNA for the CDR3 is TGTGCCAGCAGCGGGGAGACAGGATGGGCCAAAAACATTCAGTACTTC.

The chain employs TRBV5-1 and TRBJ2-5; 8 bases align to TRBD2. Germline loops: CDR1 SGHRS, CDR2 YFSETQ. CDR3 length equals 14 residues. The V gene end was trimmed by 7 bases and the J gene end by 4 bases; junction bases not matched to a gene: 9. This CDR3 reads CASRIRGGLETQYF. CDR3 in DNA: TGCGCCAGCCGAATACGGGGGGGCCTAGAGACCCAGTACTTC.

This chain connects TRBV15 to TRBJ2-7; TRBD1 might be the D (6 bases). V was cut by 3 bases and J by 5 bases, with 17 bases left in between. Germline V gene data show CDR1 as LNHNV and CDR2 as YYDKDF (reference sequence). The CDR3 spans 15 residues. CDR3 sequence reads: CATSSYTGFVNEQYF. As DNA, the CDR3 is TGTGCCACCAGCAGCTACACAGGGTTTGTCAACGAGCAGTACTTC.

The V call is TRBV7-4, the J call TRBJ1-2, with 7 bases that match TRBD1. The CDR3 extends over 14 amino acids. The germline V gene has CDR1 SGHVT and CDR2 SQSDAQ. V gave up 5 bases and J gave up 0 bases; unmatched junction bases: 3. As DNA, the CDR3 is TGTGCCAGCAGCGCTGGACAGGCTAACTATGGCTACACCTTC. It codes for CASSAGQANYGYTF.

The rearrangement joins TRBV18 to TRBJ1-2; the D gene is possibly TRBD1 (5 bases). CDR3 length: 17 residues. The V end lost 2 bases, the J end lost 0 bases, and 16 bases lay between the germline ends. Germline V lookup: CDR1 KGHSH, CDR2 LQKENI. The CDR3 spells CASSPSQAILANYGYTF. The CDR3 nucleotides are TGTGCCAGCTCACCATCACAGGCCATCTTAGCTAACTATGGCTACACCTTC.

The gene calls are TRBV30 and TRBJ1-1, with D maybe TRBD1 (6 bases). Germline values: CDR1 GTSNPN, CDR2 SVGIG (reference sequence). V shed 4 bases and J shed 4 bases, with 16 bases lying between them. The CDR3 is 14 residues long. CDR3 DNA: TGTGCCTGGACGGGGGGCGGAGCTGCCACTGAAGCTTTCTTT. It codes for CAWTGGGAATEAFF.

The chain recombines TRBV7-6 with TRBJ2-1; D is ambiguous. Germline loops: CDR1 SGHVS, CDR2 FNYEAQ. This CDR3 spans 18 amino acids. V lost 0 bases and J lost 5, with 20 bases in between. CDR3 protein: CASSLAVLLDPGNNEQFF. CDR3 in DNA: TGTGCCAGCAGCTTAGCCGTCCTCTTGGACCCTGGAAACAATGAGCAGTTCTTC.

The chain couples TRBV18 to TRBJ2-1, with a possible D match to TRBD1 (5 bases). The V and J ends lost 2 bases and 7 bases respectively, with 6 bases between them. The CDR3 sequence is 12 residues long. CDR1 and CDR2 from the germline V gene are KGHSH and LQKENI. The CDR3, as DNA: TGTGCCAGCTCACCAAAGGGGAATGAGCAGTTCTTC. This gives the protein CASSPKGNEQFF.

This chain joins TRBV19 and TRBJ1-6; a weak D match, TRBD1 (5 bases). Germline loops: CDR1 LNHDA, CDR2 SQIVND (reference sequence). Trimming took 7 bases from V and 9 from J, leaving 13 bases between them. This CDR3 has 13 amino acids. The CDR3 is CASNGVGGSPLHF. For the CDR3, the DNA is TGTGCCAGTAATGGGGTGGGGGGTTCACCCCTCCACTTT.